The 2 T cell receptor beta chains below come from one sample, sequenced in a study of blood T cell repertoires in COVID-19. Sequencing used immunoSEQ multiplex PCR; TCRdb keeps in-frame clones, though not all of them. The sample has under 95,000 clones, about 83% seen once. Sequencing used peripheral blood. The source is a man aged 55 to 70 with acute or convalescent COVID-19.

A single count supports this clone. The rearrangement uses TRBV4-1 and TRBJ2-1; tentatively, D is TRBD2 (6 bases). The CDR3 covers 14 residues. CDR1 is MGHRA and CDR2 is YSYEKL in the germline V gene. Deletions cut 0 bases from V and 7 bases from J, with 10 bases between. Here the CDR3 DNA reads TGCGCCAGCAGCCAAGAATGGGGGGTGAATGAGCAGTTCTTC. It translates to CASSQEWGVNEQFF.

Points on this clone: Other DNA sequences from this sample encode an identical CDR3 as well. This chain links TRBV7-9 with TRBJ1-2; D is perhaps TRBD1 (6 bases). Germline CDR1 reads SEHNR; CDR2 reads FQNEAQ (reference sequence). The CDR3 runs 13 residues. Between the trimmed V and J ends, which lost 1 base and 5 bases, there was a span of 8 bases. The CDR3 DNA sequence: TGTGCCAGCAGCTTAGGAGGGGGATATGGCTACACCTTC. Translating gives CASSLGGGYGYTF. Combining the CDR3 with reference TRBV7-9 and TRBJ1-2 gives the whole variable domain DTGVSQNPRHKITKRGQNVTFRCDPISEHNRLYWYRQTLGQGPEFLTYFQNEAQLEKSRLLSDRFSAERPKGSFSTLEIQRTEQGDSAMYLCASSLGGGYGYTFGSGTRLTVV.